These 23 T cell receptor beta chains share one sample of origin, sequenced in a study of OX40 agonist ivuxolimab in advanced cancers. The assay was immunoSEQ multiplex PCR, and TCRdb's table has in-frame clones only and misses some. This sample has roughly 53,000 clones, with approximately 90% found just once. The source was CD4+ or CD8+ T cells sorted from blood, collected in a trial of the OX40 agonist ivuxolimab. The receptors stem from an adult with an advanced solid tumor such as melanoma, head and neck, liver or kidney cancer.

By share, this clone counts as medium-sized. The genes are TRBV18 and TRBJ2-7; tentative D call: TRBD2 (5 bases). The CDR3 runs to 14 residues. V gave up 5 bases and J gave up 2 bases, with 13 bases separating them. The germline V gene has CDR1 KGHSH and CDR2 LQKENI. CDR3 sequence reads: CASSSFGETYEQYF. CDR3 nucleotides: TGTGCCAGCTCATCCTTCGGGGAGACCTACGAGCAGTACTTC.

V gene TRBV28 combines with J gene TRBJ2-2, with D possibly TRBD1 on 6 matching bases. Between the trimmed V and J ends, which lost 2 bases and 4 bases, there was a span of 11 bases. CDR3 size: 15 residues. In germline, CDR1 is MDHEN, CDR2 SYDVKM. In DNA, the CDR3 is TGTGCCAGCAGTTTAGCAGGGGCGAGCACCGGGGAGCTGTTTTTT. Translated, it gives CASSLAGASTGELFF.

The J gene is TRBJ2-1, the V gene TRBV18, with TRBD2 identical over 7 bases. With 2 bases clipped from V and 7 bases from J, the junction kept 5 bases outside the gene matches. The CDR3 is made up of 14 amino acids. Germline-derived CDR1 and CDR2 are KGHSH and LQKENI. CDR3: CASSPGLDQNEQFF. In DNA form, the CDR3 reads TGTGCCAGCTCACCAGGACTAGACCAAAATGAGCAGTTCTTC.

This chain joins TRBV27 and TRBJ1-2; 7 nucleotides line up with TRBD1. The germline V gene has CDR1 MNHEY and CDR2 SMNVEV (reference sequence). The CDR3 totals 15 residues. The trim removed 5 bases at V and 6 bases at J, leaving 12 bases unmatched. CDR3 in DNA: TGTGCCAGCAGTCCCGTTCGGACAGGAATTCATGGCTACACCTTC. Translated: CASSPVRTGIHGYTF.

In DNA, the CDR3 is TGTGCCAGCAGCTTAGATCTGGGGGCCTACGAGCAGTACTTC. It translates to CASSLDLGAYEQYF. The chain joins TRBV7-2 to TRBJ2-7; D may be TRBD1 or TRBD2 (5 bases each). This CDR3 has 14 residues. Trimming took 1 base from V and 2 from J, leaving 9 bases between them. Germline assignment: CDR1 SGHTA and CDR2 FQGNSA.

The chain uses TRBV5-4 and TRBJ2-2; no clear D. This CDR3 has 16 residues. The germline V and J ends were trimmed by 4 bases and 1 base, with 14 bases remaining between them. Germline lookup yields CDR1 SGHNT and CDR2 YYREEE (reference sequence). CDR3 coding DNA: TGTGCCAGCAGCCCTGCCGGACGCAGGAACACCGGGGAGCTGTTTTTT. Protein sequence: CASSPAGRRNTGELFF.

The chain combines TRBV6-1 with TRBJ1-1; no clear D. Between the trimmed V and J ends, which lost 10 bases and 0 bases, there was a span of 6 bases. The CDR3 totals 11 residues. Germline loops: CDR1 MNHNS, CDR2 SASEGT. The DNA for the CDR3 is TGTGCCACTTATATGAACACTGAAGCTTTCTTT. Protein sequence: CATYMNTEAFF.

The chain joins TRBV25-1 to TRBJ2-1; no clear D gene. The germline V gene has CDR1 MGHDK and CDR2 SYGVNS. The CDR3 is 12 amino acids. Trimming left V 2 bases short and J 7 bases short, with 6 bases between. The CDR3 region has the DNA TGTGCCAGCAGTGAACTGGGTAATGAGCAGTTCTTC. Amino acids: CASSELGNEQFF.

The chain has TRBV5-1 and TRBJ1-3; the D is unclear. V was shortened by 0 bases and J by 3 bases, with 10 bases between the two germline ends. The CDR3 runs to 15 residues. CDR1 and CDR2 from the germline V gene are SGHRS and YFSETQ. The CDR3 nucleotides read TGCGCCAGCAGCTTGGTCGGTCAGGTTGGAAACACCATATATTTT. It translates to CASSLVGQVGNTIYF.

This chain links TRBV2 with TRBJ1-2; TRBD1 matches at 7 bases. With 6 bases clipped from V and 7 bases from J, the junction kept 14 bases outside the gene matches. The CDR3 consists of 15 residues. Germline V CDR1 and CDR2: SNHLY, FYNNEI. The CDR3 is CASRSSDRARSGYTF. The CDR3 DNA is TGTGCCAGCAGGAGCTCCGACAGGGCCCGTAGTGGCTACACCTTC.

The rearrangement joins TRBV5-1 to TRBJ1-2; the D gene is possibly TRBD1 (6 bases). The CDR3 runs 15 residues. Trimming removed 3 bases from V and 2 bases from J, with 14 bases in between. From germline, CDR1 is SGHRS and CDR2 YFSETQ. The CDR3 loop reads CASSSLTGVNYGYTF. The DNA of the CDR3 is TGCGCCAGCAGCTCCTTGACAGGAGTAAACTATGGCTACACCTTC.

This sequence joins TRBV19 and TRBJ1-3; no firm D call. Germline V gives CDR1 LNHDA, CDR2 SQIVND (reference sequence). The ends were cut back, 3 bases at V and 1 base at J, with 1 base in the middle. The CDR3 consists of 12 residues. The CDR3 DNA follows: TGTGCCAGTAGTATTTCTGGAAACACCATATATTTT. It encodes CASSISGNTIYF.

The gene calls are TRBV5-1 and TRBJ2-3; 9 nucleotides align to TRBD2. This CDR3 is 15 amino acids long. J was trimmed by 4 bases and V by 9 bases; bases with no gene match: 12. The germline CDR1 and CDR2 sequences are SGHRS and YFSETQ. The DNA of the CDR3 is TGCGCCACCTCGTTAGTAGCGGGAGTCTCAGATACGCAGTATTTT. It encodes CATSLVAGVSDTQYF.

The CDR3 here is CASSPRQGVGKLFF. The CDR3 DNA is TGTGCCAGCAGCCCCCGACAGGGGGTAGGAAAACTGTTTTTT. The gene calls are TRBV7-2 and TRBJ1-4, with 9 nucleotides matching TRBD1. CDR3 length: 14 amino acids. The germline CDR1 and CDR2 sequences are SGHTA and FQGNSA. The J segment lost 10 bases and the V segment lost 5 bases, leaving 8 bases of the junction unmatched.

The chain couples TRBV28 to TRBJ1-1, with no clear D. The CDR3 runs 15 residues. Trimming removed 3 bases from V and 4 bases from J, with 15 bases in between. Germline V gene sequence: CDR1 MDHEN, CDR2 SYDVKM. CDR3 amino acids: CASSFLGSESTEAFF. The DNA for the CDR3 is TGTGCCAGCAGTTTTTTGGGGAGTGAGAGCACTGAAGCTTTCTTT.

The chain employs TRBV6-6 and TRBJ2-5, with 8 nucleotides matching TRBD1. J was trimmed by 1 base and V by 4 bases; bases with no gene match: 8. This CDR3 has 16 amino acids. Germline V lookup: CDR1 MNHNY, CDR2 SVGAGI (reference sequence). Here the CDR3 reads CASSSPTGALQETQYF. In DNA form, the CDR3 reads TGTGCCAGCAGTTCGCCGACAGGGGCCCTCCAAGAGACCCAGTACTTC.

This clone showed up just a few times. V is TRBV7-9 and J is TRBJ2-2, with 10 bases matching TRBD2. CDR1 SEHNR and CDR2 FQNEAQ come from the germline V gene (reference sequence). This CDR3 spans 16 amino acids. The ends lost 3 bases at V and 6 bases at J; junction bases unmatched: 7. This CDR3 reads CASSFVPGLAPGELFF. DNA for the CDR3: TGTGCCAGCAGCTTCGTCCCGGGACTAGCGCCCGGGGAGCTGTTTTTT.

This clone has a single count. The chain is built from TRBV18 and TRBJ2-3; D gene unclear. Trimming removed 2 bases at V and 4 bases at J, with 7 bases between. This CDR3 is 13 amino acids long. Germline CDR1 reads KGHSH; CDR2 reads LQKENI. CDR3 amino acids: CASSPTIPDTQYF. In DNA form, the CDR3 reads TGTGCCAGCTCACCAACCATCCCAGATACGCAGTATTTT. Full variable domain (outside the CDR3, taken from reference TRBV18 and TRBJ2-3): NAGVMQNPRHLVRRRGQEARLRCSPMKGHSHVYWYRQLPEEGLKFMVYLQKENIIDESGMPKERFSAEFPKEGPSILRIQQVVRGDSAAYFCASSPTIPDTQYFGPGTRLTVL.

V is TRBV6-1 and J is TRBJ1-1; D possibly corresponds to TRBD1 (6 bases). This CDR3 spans 15 amino acids. In germline, CDR1 is MNHNS, CDR2 SASEGT. V shed 1 base and J shed 3 bases, with 12 bases lying between them. For the CDR3, the DNA is TGTGCCAGCAGTGAAGATGACAGGCCGTACACTGAAGCTTTCTTT. As protein: CASSEDDRPYTEAFF.

This clone was detected only once. The chain has TRBV6-6 and TRBJ2-1; TRBD1 agrees at 8 bases. The ends lost 5 bases at V and 4 bases at J; junction bases unmatched: 4. This CDR3 has 14 amino acids. Germline V CDR1 and CDR2: MNHNY, SVGAGI (reference sequence). As DNA, the CDR3 is TGTGCCAGCAGTCCCCGGGACAGGTACAATGAGCAGTTCTTC. It specifies CASSPRDRYNEQFF.

V gene TRBV18 combines with J gene TRBJ2-2; D unresolved. The V and J ends lost 0 bases and 6 bases respectively, with 8 bases between them. The CDR3 extends over 14 amino acids. Germline V gives CDR1 KGHSH, CDR2 LQKENI. The CDR3 reads CASSPPDQPGELFF. The CDR3 DNA sequence: TGTGCCAGCTCACCACCCGACCAGCCCGGGGAGCTGTTTTTT.

Details on this clone: The junction differs from germline at one of its ends, possibly a read error. The chain combines TRBV28 with TRBJ1-3; D remains unclear. The CDR3 extends over 11 amino acids. CDR1 and CDR2 from the germline V gene are MDHEN and SYDVKM. The CDR3: CASKSGTTIYF. In DNA, the CDR3 is TGTGCCAGCAAATCCGGAACCACCATATATTTT.

Here the CDR3 DNA reads TGCGCCAGCAGCCAAGCCGGGACTAGGGGTGAGCAGTTCTTC. Translating it yields CASSQAGTRGEQFF. J is TRBJ2-1 and V is TRBV4-1, with 8 bases identical to TRBD2. V dropped 1 base and J dropped 9; count of bases not matched to a gene: 5. Germline V gene lookup returns CDR1 MGHRA and CDR2 YSYEKL. CDR3 size: 14 residues.